This TCR beta chain was captured in a study of blood T cells in healthy people across ages. About the study: With template switching, about one barcoded beta molecule was captured per two T cells.

Then a second PCR, running about 6 to 12 cycles, was carried out with a sample-barcoded 5' primer and a J-beta primer mix. Each cDNA molecule carried a tag from a template-switch adaptor that contained 12 random nucleotides. One entry per CDR3 protein, called by TCRdb with MiXCR from the 5' RACE reads. The data hold about 1.4 million distinct CDR3 sequences, with approximately 59% observed a single time. This CDR3 spans 14 amino acids. The V gene's germline CDR1 is MNHEY and CDR2 SVGEGT. V was clipped by 10 bases and J by 0 bases; unmatched bases: 6. General observations from the study: Long-lived and aged donors differed, with more naive CD4+ cells and higher diversity in the long-lived. Donor CMV infection status was unknown, possibly confounding age-related changes in expanded clonotypes.

As to this clonotype: The antigen is unknown.

The sequence was obtained from a man aged 18 to 29 in good health. Sequenced input: blood. The chain carries TRBV6-2 or TRBV6-3 and TRBJ1-1; 9 positions agree with TRBD1. The CDR3 loop is CATLRDRVNTEAFF. The CDR3 DNA reads TGTGCCACCCTCAGGGACAGGGTGAACACTGAAGCTTTCTTT.